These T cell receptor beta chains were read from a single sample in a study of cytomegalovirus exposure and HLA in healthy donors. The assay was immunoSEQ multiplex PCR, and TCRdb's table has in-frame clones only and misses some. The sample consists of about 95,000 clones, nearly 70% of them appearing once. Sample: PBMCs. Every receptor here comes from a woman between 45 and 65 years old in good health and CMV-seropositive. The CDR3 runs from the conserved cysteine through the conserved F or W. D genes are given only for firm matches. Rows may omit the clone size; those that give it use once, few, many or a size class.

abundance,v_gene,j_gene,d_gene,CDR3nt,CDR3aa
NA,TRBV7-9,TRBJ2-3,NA,TGTTCCAGCAGCTTCGAGGGAGATACGCAGTATTTT,CSSSFEGDTQYF
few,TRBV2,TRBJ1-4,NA,TGTGCCAGCAGCCCGCAGGGGCTCACTAATGAAAAACTGTTTTTT,CASSPQGLTNEKLFF
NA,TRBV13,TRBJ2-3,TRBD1,TGTGCCAGCAGCCTCGGACAGGGGGGCACAGATACGCAGTATTTT,CASSLGQGGTDTQYF
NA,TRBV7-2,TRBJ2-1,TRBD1,TGTGCCAGCAGCATTCAGACAGGGGGCGGTCTCGGAGGTGAGCAGTTCTTC,CASSIQTGGGLGGEQFF
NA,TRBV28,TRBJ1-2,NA,TGTGCCAGCAGCGTAGTAAGAGGGTCTAACTATGGCTACACCTTC,CASSVVRGSNYGYTF
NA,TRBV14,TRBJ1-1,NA,TGTGCCAGCAGCCCCCGGGGGAGCACTGAAGCTTTCTTT,CASSPRGSTEAFF
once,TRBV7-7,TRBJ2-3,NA,TGTGCTAGCAGCTTCCGGAGGGAAACAGATACGCAGTATTTT,CASSFRRETDTQYF
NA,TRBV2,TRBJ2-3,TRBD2,TGTGCCAGCAGTGAATCCCTTAGCGGGACCGGCACAGATACGCAGTATTTT,CASSESLSGTGTDTQYF
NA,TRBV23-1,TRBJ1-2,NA,TGCGCCAGTCTAACGGGAGAGCATGGCTACACCTTC,CASLTGEHGYTF
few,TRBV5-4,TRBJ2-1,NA,TGTGCCAGCAGCTTGAAAGAGAGGCACAATGATGATGAGCAGTTCTTC,CASSLKERHNDDEQFF
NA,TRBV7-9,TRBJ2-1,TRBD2,TGTTCCAGCAGCGACCCCGTCGGACTAGCGGGACGGGAGCAGTTCTTC,CSSSDPVGLAGREQFF
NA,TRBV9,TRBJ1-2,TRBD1,TGTGCCAGCAGCGTAACTATTGGGACAGGGGTAGGCTACACCTTC,CASSVTIGTGVGYTF
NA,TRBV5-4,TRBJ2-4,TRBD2,TGTGCCAGCAGCTCGCGGGGGGAGGGCAAAAACATTCAGTACTTC,CASSSRGEGKNIQYF
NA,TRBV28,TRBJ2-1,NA,TGTGCCAGCAGCCCGGCGCAGGGCCGAATTGAGCAGTTCTTC,CASSPAQGRIEQFF
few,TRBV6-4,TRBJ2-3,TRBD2,TGTGCCAGCAGTGCCGTAGCGGGAGTGGGTGATACGCAGTATTTT,CASSAVAGVGDTQYF
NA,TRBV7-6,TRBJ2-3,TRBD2,TGTGCCAGCAGCCCGAGGACTAGTTTCACAGATACGCAGTATTTT,CASSPRTSFTDTQYF
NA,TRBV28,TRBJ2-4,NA,TGTGCCAGCAGCCCGGACGGTCTCGGGGTCGTGATTCAGTACTTC,CASSPDGLGVVIQYF
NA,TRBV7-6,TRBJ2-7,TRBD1,TGTGCCAGCAGCGCCCAGGGGCCGGGACAGGGGCTCGTCGAGCAGTACTTC,CASSAQGPGQGLVEQYF
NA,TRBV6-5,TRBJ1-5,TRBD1,TGTGCCAGCAGCCCCCGGGGACAGGACCAGCCCCAGCATTTT,CASSPRGQDQPQHF
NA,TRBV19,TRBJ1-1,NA,TGTGCCAGTAGTATAGTCATGACTACAGGGACGGGTGAAGCTTTCTTT,CASSIVMTTGTGEAFF
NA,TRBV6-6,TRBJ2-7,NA,TGTGCCAGCAGTTACTCGAGGGCAGGGGGGACCTACGAGCAGTACTTC,CASSYSRAGGTYEQYF
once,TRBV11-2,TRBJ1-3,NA,TGTGCCAGCATGCGGCACACGATCTCTGGAAACACCATATATTTT,CASMRHTISGNTIYF
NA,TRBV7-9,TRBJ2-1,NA,TGTGCCAGCAGCACCGGGACCCAGGGGAATGAGCAGTTCTTC,CASSTGTQGNEQFF
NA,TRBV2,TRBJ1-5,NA,TGTGCCAGCAGGACACTGTCGCAGTCCAATCAGCCCCAGCATTTT,CASRTLSQSNQPQHF
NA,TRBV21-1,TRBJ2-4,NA,TGTGCCAGCAGCAAAGCGCCTGGGCCTCGGGGTCTTCTTATTGGAAACATTCAGTACTTC,CASSKAPGPRGLLIGNIQYF
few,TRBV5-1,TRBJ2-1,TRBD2,TGCGCCAGTCACCCCGGGACTAGCGGCAATGAGCAGTTCTTC,CASHPGTSGNEQFF
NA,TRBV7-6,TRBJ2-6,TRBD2,TGTGCCAGCAGCCCCTACGGGGGGTCTGGGGCCAACGTCCTGACTTTC,CASSPYGGSGANVLTF
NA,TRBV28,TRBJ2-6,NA,TGTGCCAGCAGCACTTCCGGGACTGGGGCCAACGTCCTGACTTTC,CASSTSGTGANVLTF
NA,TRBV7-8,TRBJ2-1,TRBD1,TGTGCCAGCAGCCCAGCCGGAACAGGGGGCATCTACAATGAGCAGTTCTTC,CASSPAGTGGIYNEQFF
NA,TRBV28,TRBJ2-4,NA,TGTGCCAGCAGACGGACACTAGCCAAAAACATTCAGTACTTC,CASRRTLAKNIQYF
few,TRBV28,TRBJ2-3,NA,TGTGCCAGCAGTTTATGGACAGACACAGATACGCAGTATTTT,CASSLWTDTDTQYF
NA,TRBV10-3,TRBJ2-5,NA,TGTGCCATCAGTTCACAGGCGTACCAAGAGACCCAGTACTTC,CAISSQAYQETQYF
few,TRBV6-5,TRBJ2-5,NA,TGTGCCAGCAGTTACTCGAGGGTAGGAGGGGAGACCCAGTACTTC,CASSYSRVGGETQYF